These T cell receptor beta chains were read from a single sample in a study of T cell responses to AZD1222 COVID-19 vaccine. Profiling relied on immunoSEQ multiplex PCR, and the TCRdb table lists in-frame clones only, not all of them. Of roughly 100,000 clones in the sample, almost 85% were seen once. The starting material was peripheral blood, obtained on day 0 of AZD1222 vaccination. These receptors were obtained from an adult in good health. Each CDR3 is given with its conserved first and last residue. The D gene is left open where the match is weak. Clone size, where shown, is once, few, many, or a class for clones that have expanded.

v_call	clone_size	j_call	d_call	cdr3_aa	cdr3_nt
TRBV19	.	TRBJ1-5	.	CASSPARLQPQHF	TGTGCCAGTAGTCCCGCCCGACTTCAGCCCCAGCATTTT
TRBV11-3	.	TRBJ1-2	.	CASSLDGGFGGYTF	TGTGCCAGCAGCTTGGATGGGGGCTTCGGAGGCTACACCTTC
TRBV25-1	.	TRBJ2-1	TRBD2	CASKPEGLAGGNEQFF	TGTGCCAGCAAGCCTGAAGGGCTAGCGGGGGGTAATGAGCAGTTCTTC
TRBV27	medium-sized	TRBJ1-4	.	CASRVRVAGNEKLFF	TGTGCCAGCAGAGTCAGGGTGGCCGGTAATGAAAAACTGTTTTTT
TRBV7-2	few	TRBJ1-1	.	CASSLFGQGEAFF	TGTGCCAGCAGCTTATTCGGCCAGGGAGAAGCTTTCTTT
TRBV19	.	TRBJ2-7	.	CASSIGGRDYEQYF	TGTGCCAGTAGTATAGGTGGCAGGGACTACGAGCAGTACTTC
TRBV29-1	.	TRBJ1-2	.	CSGKGFYGYTF	TGCAGCGGAAAGGGGTTCTACGGCTACACCTTC
TRBV7-2	.	TRBJ1-1	.	CASSIQGGTEAFF	TGTGCCAGCAGCATACAGGGCGGCACTGAAGCTTTCTTT
TRBV12-3/TRBV12-4	.	TRBJ1-5	.	CASRFRENQPQHF	TGTGCCAGCAGGTTCAGGGAAAATCAGCCCCAGCATTTT
TRBV29-1	.	TRBJ1-4	TRBD1	CSVQTGARNEKLFF	TGCAGCGTACAAACAGGGGCCCGTAATGAAAAACTGTTTTTT
TRBV18	.	TRBJ1-1	.	CASSPTLNTEAFF	TGTGCCAGCTCACCTACATTGAACACTGAAGCTTTCTTT
TRBV6-5	.	TRBJ1-1	TRBD1	CASSPGQDKKGAFF	TGTGCCAGCAGTCCCGGACAGGATAAGAAAGGGGCTTTCTTT
TRBV7-2	.	TRBJ2-5	.	CASSSTGRLETQYF	TGTGCCAGCAGCTCAACAGGGCGACTAGAGACCCAGTACTTC
TRBV7-6	.	TRBJ2-7	.	CASSLDTRGRYEQYF	TGTGCCAGCAGCTTAGACACAAGGGGCCGCTACGAGCAGTACTTC
TRBV11-1	.	TRBJ2-3	.	CASSFSEATQYF	TGTGCCAGCAGCTTTAGTGAGGCAACGCAGTATTTT
TRBV9	.	TRBJ2-1	.	CASSLDLYNEQFF	TGTGCCAGCAGTCTGGACCTCTACAATGAGCAGTTCTTC
TRBV7-2	.	TRBJ1-1	.	CASSKRGYGGTVNTEAFF	TGTGCCAGCAGCAAGAGGGGGTATGGGGGGACGGTGAACACTGAAGCTTTCTTT
TRBV19	once	TRBJ2-3	.	CASSISTGRVADTQYF	TGTGCCAGTAGTATTAGCACAGGGAGAGTCGCAGATACGCAGTATTTT
TRBV6-1	few	TRBJ1-4	.	CASSEARGGVEKLFF	TGTGCCAGCAGTGAAGCGAGGGGTGGTGTTGAAAAACTGTTTTTT
TRBV4-3	.	TRBJ1-4	TRBD1	CASSPGGLGEKLFF	TGCGCCAGCAGTCCAGGGGGATTGGGTGAAAAACTGTTTTTT
TRBV28	few	TRBJ2-7	TRBD2	CASIPSGSYEQYF	TGTGCCAGCATCCCTAGCGGCTCCTACGAGCAGTACTTC
TRBV7-2	.	TRBJ1-5	.	CASSLAGEPRIQPQHF	TGTGCCAGCAGCTTAGCGGGGGAACCCCGGATCCAGCCCCAGCATTTT
TRBV4-3	.	TRBJ2-5	TRBD2	CASSQDAAGGPETQYF	TGCGCCAGCAGCCAAGACGCGGCGGGGGGGCCGGAGACCCAGTACTTC
TRBV7-8	.	TRBJ1-5	.	CATAQDTGHQPQHF	TGTGCCACAGCACAAGACACTGGGCATCAGCCCCAGCATTTT
TRBV11-3	.	TRBJ2-5	TRBD2	CASSLGGEKTQYF	TGTGCCAGCAGCTTGGGAGGGGAAAAGACCCAGTACTTC
TRBV4-1	.	TRBJ1-3	.	CASSQDPGSRPGNTIYF	TGCGCCAGCAGCCAAGATCCGGGGTCCAGGCCTGGAAACACCATATATTTT
TRBV11-2	.	TRBJ1-1	.	CASSRGAYTEAFF	TGTGCCAGCAGCCGCGGTGCGTACACTGAAGCTTTCTTT
TRBV6-5	.	TRBJ1-2	.	CASSPGRISYGYTF	TGTGCCAGCAGTCCCGGACGGATCTCATATGGCTACACCTTC
TRBV3-1/TRBV3-2	.	TRBJ2-1	.	CASSPAPYNEQFF	TGTGCCAGCAGCCCCGCCCCGTACAATGAGCAGTTCTTC
TRBV4-2	.	TRBJ2-5	.	CASSQERETQYF	TGTGCCAGCAGCCAAGAGAGAGAGACCCAGTACTTC
TRBV11-3	.	TRBJ2-5	.	CASSLDTGLETQYF	TGTGCCAGCAGCTTAGATACCGGGCTAGAGACCCAGTACTTC
TRBV9	.	TRBJ1-6	.	CASSVSGGTTNSPLHF	TGTGCCAGCAGCGTTTCGGGCGGAACCACGAATTCACCCCTCCACTTT
TRBV29-1	.	TRBJ2-1	TRBD2	CSVRSAGGPHNEQFF	TGCAGCGTTCGGTCTGCGGGAGGGCCCCACAATGAGCAGTTCTTC
TRBV2	.	TRBJ2-5	.	CASCPAASALGAQYF	TGTGCCAGCTGCCCAGCGGCTAGCGCCTTAGGGGCCCAGTACTTC
TRBV18	few	TRBJ1-5	.	CASSQTSGGSSNQPQHF	TGTGCCAGCTCACAAACAAGCGGGGGGAGTAGCAATCAGCCCCAGCATTTT
TRBV18	.	TRBJ2-5	TRBD2	CASSPNSGLAQETQYF	TGTGCCAGCTCACCAAATAGCGGACTAGCCCAAGAGACCCAGTACTTC
TRBV7-7	few	TRBJ2-3	.	CASSLGVSSTDTQYF	TGTGCTAGCAGCTTAGGGGTCTCTAGCACAGATACGCAGTATTTT
TRBV7-6	.	TRBJ1-6	TRBD1	CASSSRGQNNSPLHF	TGTGCCAGCAGCTCGAGGGGGCAGAATAATTCACCCCTCCACTTT
TRBV11-3	once	TRBJ1-5	.	CASSVDSNQPQHF	TGTGCCAGCAGCGTGGATAGCAATCAGCCCCAGCATTTT
TRBV7-2	few	TRBJ1-6	.	CASSLVGSNSPLHF	TGTGCCAGCAGCTTAGTGGGGAGTAATTCACCCCTCCACTTT
TRBV27	.	TRBJ2-7	.	CASIFPGYEQYF	TGTGCCAGCATCTTTCCGGGGTACGAGCAGTACTTC